The 27 T cell receptor beta chains presented below share a single source sample, sequenced in a study of graft-versus-host responses after intestinal transplantation. Repertoires were generated with immunoSEQ multiplex PCR, while TCRdb's copy carries only in-frame clones and drops some. The top ten hold roughly 10% of the sample, which has 3,000 to 4,000 clones, 72% seen once. Lamina propria and intraepithelial lymphocytes were released by processing graft tissue. The source was ileum tissue, collected 1,000 to 1,100 days after intestinal transplantation. The receptors here all came from a human patient who received an intestinal transplant, so some T cells may come from the graft donor.

The chain carries TRBV5-1 and TRBJ1-2, with a possible D match to TRBD1 (5 bases). CDR3 length: 15 residues. CDR1 SGHRS and CDR2 YFSETQ come from the germline V gene. Trimming took 4 bases from V and 1 from J, leaving 14 bases between them. Here the CDR3 DNA reads TGCGCCAGCAGCCTGGAGGCAGGGCTTAACTATGGCTACACCTTC. It encodes CASSLEAGLNYGYTF. Supplemented by reference TRBV5-1 and TRBJ1-2, the full variable domain reads KAGVTQTPRYLIKTRGQQVTLSCSPISGHRSVSWYQQTPGQGLQFLFEYFSETQRNKGNFPGRFSGRQFSNSRSEMNVSTLELGDSALYLCASSLEAGLNYGYTFGSGTRLTVV.

The chain joins TRBV6-1 to TRBJ1-1; a weak D match, TRBD1 (5 bases). Between the trimmed V and J ends, which lost 2 bases and 5 bases, there was a span of 9 bases. The germline CDR1 and CDR2 sequences are MNHNS and SASEGT. The CDR3 is 13 amino acids. CDR3 DNA: TGTGCCAGCAGTGAAAGTTGGGGGACTGAAGCTTTCTTT. This sequence encodes CASSESWGTEAFF.

The chain recombines TRBV2 with TRBJ2-1; D not certain. Trimming shortened V by 3 bases and J by 12 bases, and 12 bases separated the two germline ends. Germline lookup yields CDR1 SNHLY and CDR2 FYNNEI. The CDR3 spans 12 residues. The CDR3 loop reads CASSEASLGQFF. DNA for the CDR3: TGTGCCAGCAGTGAGGCCTCCTTGGGGCAGTTCTTC.

This clone was found a few times. The V and J genes are TRBV28 and TRBJ1-5; D is perhaps TRBD1 (6 bases). V lost 2 bases and J lost 0, with 14 bases in between. This CDR3 region has 17 residues. Germline V gene data show CDR1 as MDHEN and CDR2 as SYDVKM. The CDR3 region is CASSLDHRAYSNQPQHF. In DNA form, the CDR3 reads TGTGCCAGCAGTTTAGACCACAGGGCTTATAGCAATCAGCCCCAGCATTTT.

The chain uses TRBV10-3 and TRBJ2-2, with 9 bases matching TRBD2. Losses at the gene ends were 3 bases for V and 6 bases for J; bases not matched to a gene: 11. This CDR3 contains 17 residues. Germline assignment: CDR1 ENHRY and CDR2 SYGVKD. The CDR3 here is CAISELAGGVGAGELFF. The CDR3 bases are TGTGCCATCAGTGAACTTGCGGGAGGGGTCGGCGCCGGGGAGCTGTTTTTT.

Notes on this clone: Within the sample, other DNA sequences also encode this same CDR3. The chain combines TRBV19 with TRBJ2-2, with a possible D match to TRBD1 (6 bases). V was clipped by 5 bases and J by 1 base, with 8 bases between them. The CDR3 has 14 residues. Looked up from germline, CDR1 is LNHDA and CDR2 is SQIVND (reference sequence). The CDR3 reads CASSAQGNTGELFF. The CDR3 nucleotides read TGTGCCAGTAGTGCACAGGGGAACACCGGGGAGCTGTTTTTT.

V usage is TRBV18 and J usage is TRBJ2-2; 10 bases line up with TRBD2. CDR1 and CDR2 (germline): KGHSH, LQKENI. The CDR3 totals 19 residues. The V and J ends lost 1 base and 2 bases, in that order; junction bases with no gene match: 10. Written as DNA, the CDR3 is TGTGCCAGCTCACCACTCCCTTCTAGCGGGAGAGCCAACACCGGGGAGCTGTTTTTT. It specifies CASSPLPSSGRANTGELFF.

V gene TRBV7-9 combines with J gene TRBJ1-4, with D perhaps matching TRBD1 (5 bases). V dropped 6 bases and J dropped 6 bases, with 17 bases sitting between them. Per the germline V gene, CDR1 is SEHNR and CDR2 is FQNEAQ (reference sequence). The CDR3 runs 15 residues. In nucleotides, the CDR3 is TGTGCCAGCAGATTGGGACTTCAAGGAGATGAAAAACTGTTTTTT. It encodes CASRLGLQGDEKLFF.

V usage is TRBV6-1 and J usage is TRBJ1-5; a weak D match, TRBD1 (5 bases). This CDR3 is built from 15 residues. The germline gives CDR1 MNHNS, CDR2 SASEGT. V lost 6 bases and J lost 5, with 17 bases in between. CDR3 region: CASRPRGGEDQPQHF. In nucleotides, the CDR3 is TGTGCCAGCAGGCCCCGGGGGGGGGAGGATCAGCCCCAGCATTTT.

The chain recombines TRBV5-3 with TRBJ2-7, with D possibly matching TRBD1 (7 bases). TRBV5-3 is labeled an ORF, and its function is uncertain. The CDR3 covers 14 residues. Deletions cut 8 bases from V and 7 bases from J, with 22 bases between. CDR3 protein: CASSRAGQLFEQYF. The DNA for the CDR3 is TGTGCCAGCAGCCGGGCGGGACAGCTTTTTGAGCAGTACTTC.

The chain employs TRBV28 and TRBJ1-2; 9 nucleotides agree with TRBD1. The CDR3 loop spans 14 amino acids. Germline V gives CDR1 MDHEN, CDR2 SYDVKM. Trimming cost V 7 bases and J 5 bases; bases outside gene matches: 8. The CDR3 DNA reads TGTGCCAGCACCACCGGGACAGGGAGGTATGGCTACACCTTC. Translation gives CASTTGTGRYGYTF.

This clone has more than one count but fewer than ten. The CDR3: CASSLGDHSYEQYF. CDR3 DNA sequence: TGTGCCAGCAGCTTGGGGGACCACTCCTACGAGCAGTACTTC. The V and J genes are TRBV5-8 and TRBJ2-7; the D call may be TRBD1 or TRBD2 (5 bases each). V lost 0 bases and J lost 0, with 7 bases in between. The CDR3 loop spans 14 amino acids. Germline CDR1 and CDR2: SGHTS and YDEGEE.

The table lists this clone with a few counts. The genes are TRBV9 and TRBJ1-4; D uncertain. Germline lookup yields CDR1 SGDLS and CDR2 YYNGEE. The CDR3 is 15 residues long. V was trimmed by 0 bases and J by 4 bases, leaving 10 bases between them. This CDR3 reads CASSVAGGYNEKLFF. CDR3 nucleotide sequence: TGTGCCAGCAGCGTAGCGGGAGGGTATAATGAAAAACTGTTTTTT.

The chain carries TRBV28 and TRBJ1-2, with D unclear. This CDR3 is 12 amino acids long. V was clipped by 4 bases and J by 10 bases, with 13 bases between them. CDR1 and CDR2 from the germline V gene are MDHEN and SYDVKM. The CDR3 here is CASSSYTLDYTF. CDR3 nucleotides: TGTGCCAGCAGTTCCTACACCCTTGACTACACCTTC.

V is TRBV14 and J is TRBJ1-2; 7 positions agree with TRBD1. Looked up from germline, CDR1 is SGHDN and CDR2 is FVKESK. The ends lost 1 base at V and 4 bases at J; junction bases unmatched: 3. CDR3 size: 14 residues. CDR3 protein: CASSQVQGTYGYTF. Written as DNA, the CDR3 is TGTGCCAGCAGCCAAGTACAGGGGACCTATGGCTACACCTTC. Using reference TRBV14 and TRBJ1-2 for the parts outside the CDR3, the full variable domain is EAGVTQFPSHSVIEKGQTVTLRCDPISGHDNLYWYRRVMGKEIKFLLHFVKESKQDESGMPNNRFLAERTGGTYSTLKVQPAELEDSGVYFCASSQVQGTYGYTFGSGTRLTVV.

V gene TRBV4-3 combines with J gene TRBJ1-1; D is perhaps TRBD1 (5 bases). This CDR3 spans 11 amino acids. The V end lost 8 bases, the J end lost 5 bases, and 9 bases lay between the germline ends. Germline assignment: CDR1 LGHNA and CDR2 YSLEER. The CDR3 coding sequence is TGCGCCAGCGGGCGGGGGACTGAAGCTTTCTTT. Amino acids: CASGRGTEAFF.

The V gene is TRBV18, the J gene TRBJ1-5, with 8 bases lining up with TRBD1. This CDR3 is built from 17 residues. Germline lookup yields CDR1 KGHSH and CDR2 LQKENI. V dropped 2 bases and J dropped 0; count of bases not matched to a gene: 6. CDR3 residues: CASSPEDRAGSNQPQHF. In DNA form, the CDR3 reads TGTGCCAGCTCACCAGAGGACAGGGCGGGTAGCAATCAGCCCCAGCATTTT.

The chain couples TRBV6-5 to TRBJ1-5; no clear D. The CDR3 is 13 residues long. Trimming removed 0 bases at V and 3 bases at J, with 3 bases between. Germline V gene data show CDR1 as MNHEY and CDR2 as SVGAGI. Here the CDR3 reads CASSYSLNQPQHF. The DNA of the CDR3 is TGTGCCAGCAGTTACTCTCTCAATCAGCCCCAGCATTTT.

CDR3 in amino acids: CASSLGGRELFF. The CDR3 coding sequence is TGTGCCAGCAGCCTAGGGGGCCGGGAGCTGTTTTTT. The chain recombines TRBV28 with TRBJ2-2; 7 nucleotides match TRBD1. The J segment lost 9 bases and the V segment lost 6 bases, leaving 4 bases of the junction unmatched. CDR1 and CDR2 from the germline V gene are MDHEN and SYDVKM. The CDR3 sequence is 12 residues long.

This clone was seen a single time. V is TRBV11-2 and J is TRBJ1-1, with 10 bases fitting TRBD1. Germline CDR1 SGHAT, CDR2 FQNNGV. V was pared by 4 bases and J by 3 bases, with 11 bases of the junction left unmatched. This CDR3 comprises 17 residues. The CDR3 coding sequence is TGTGCCAGCAGCTACACTCGTGGGACAGGGGAGGACACTGAAGCTTTCTTT. Protein: CASSYTRGTGEDTEAFF.

The chain has TRBV7-9 and TRBJ1-3; 8 bases match TRBD1. The V gene end was trimmed by 0 bases and the J gene end by 7 bases; junction bases not matched to a gene: 5. The CDR3 spans 15 residues. Germline V lookup: CDR1 SEHNR, CDR2 FQNEAQ (reference sequence). Here the CDR3 DNA reads TGTGCCAGCAGCTTAGCCCGGACAGGGAGGAACACCATATATTTT. Its protein is CASSLARTGRNTIYF.

This sequence joins TRBV7-2 and TRBJ2-5; weak D call: TRBD1 (6 bases). CDR1 and CDR2 (germline): SGHTA, FQGNSA. This CDR3 is 13 amino acids long. V lost 1 base to trimming and J lost 5 bases, with 8 bases between them. This chain's CDR3 is CASSLGTVETQYF. CDR3 in DNA: TGTGCCAGCAGCTTAGGGACAGTTGAGACCCAGTACTTC. The complete variable domain, with remaining parts taken from reference TRBV7-2 and TRBJ2-5, reads GAGVSQSPSNKVTEKGKDVELRCDPISGHTALYWYRQSLGQGLEFLIYFQGNSAPDKSGLPSDRFSAERTGGSVSTLTIQRTQQEDSAVYLCASSLGTVETQYFGPGTRLLVL.

The V gene is TRBV28, the J gene TRBJ2-7; D is perhaps TRBD1 (6 bases). The V and J ends lost 3 bases and 2 bases respectively, with 14 bases between them. From germline, CDR1 is MDHEN and CDR2 SYDVKM. The CDR3 length is 15 residues. This CDR3 reads CASSLKRGHPYEQYV. The CDR3 DNA reads as TGTGCCAGCAGTTTGAAAAGGGGACATCCCTACGAGCAGTACGTC.

This clone was counted only a few times. Other DNA variants within this sample encode the same CDR3. The chain combines TRBV7-6 with TRBJ2-7; 8 bases line up with TRBD1. CDR3 length: 13 residues. Looked up from germline, CDR1 is SGHVS and CDR2 is FNYEAQ. Trimming cost V 3 bases and J 4 bases; bases outside gene matches: 2. The CDR3 loop reads CASSFRQGYEQYV. The CDR3 DNA reads TGTGCCAGCAGCTTCAGACAGGGGTACGAGCAGTACGTC.

The CDR3 region has the DNA TGTGCCAGCAGCCCAGGGGGGTACGAGCAGTACTTC. Residues: CASSPGGYEQYF. The chain couples TRBV28 to TRBJ2-7, with D maybe TRBD1 (7 bases). Trimming cost V 6 bases and J 4 bases, with 10 bases left between them. The germline V gene encodes CDR1 MDHEN and CDR2 SYDVKM. This CDR3 is built from 12 residues.

This chain links TRBV4-1 with TRBJ2-7; 13 bases align to TRBD2. Per the germline V gene, CDR1 is MGHRA and CDR2 is YSYEKL. V lost 1 base to trimming and J lost 3 bases; unmatched junction nucleotides: 0. CDR3 size: 15 residues. The CDR3 loop reads CASSQGLAGGYEQYF. In nucleotides, the CDR3 is TGCGCCAGCAGCCAAGGACTAGCGGGAGGCTACGAGCAGTACTTC.

This clone was counted between two and nine times. The chain has TRBV2 and TRBJ1-1, with D uncertain. Germline loops: CDR1 SNHLY, CDR2 FYNNEI. V lost 3 bases to trimming and J lost 10 bases, with 18 bases between them. This CDR3 contains 14 residues. DNA for the CDR3: TGTGCCAGCAGTGATTGGTCGGGCGCCGAAGGAGCTTTCTTT. Protein product: CASSDWSGAEGAFF.